The 31 T cell receptor beta chains presented below share a single source sample, sequenced in a study of T cell responses to AZD1222 COVID-19 vaccine. Profiled with immunoSEQ multiplex PCR; TCRdb holds only in-frame clones, not every one. The repertoire holds over 150,000 clones, with about 86% as singletons. The specimen comprised peripheral blood, sampled on day 0 of AZD1222 vaccination. The origin of the receptors is an adult in good health.

This chain joins TRBV5-1 and TRBJ2-7, with TRBD2 matching over 9 bases. The V gene end was trimmed by 0 bases and the J gene end by 2 bases; junction bases not matched to a gene: 3. The length of the CDR3 is 15 residues. Germline CDR1 reads SGHRS; CDR2 reads YFSETQ. CDR3 residues: CASSLELAGPYEQYF. DNA for the CDR3: TGCGCCAGCAGCTTGGAACTAGCGGGTCCCTACGAGCAGTACTTC.

The chain employs TRBV6-5 and TRBJ2-7, with D possibly being TRBD1 or TRBD2 (5 bases each). Germline values: CDR1 MNHEY, CDR2 SVGAGI. The V end was cut by 7 bases, the J end by 7 bases, with 20 bases between. The CDR3 totals 14 residues. DNA for the CDR3: TGTGCCAGCAACAAACGGGACCCTGCTACGGAGCAGTACTTC. It is translated as CASNKRDPATEQYF.

This chain links TRBV28 with TRBJ1-2, with TRBD1 matching 10 bases. J gave up 4 bases and V 6 bases, and 5 bases lay outside the gene matches. Germline assignment: CDR1 MDHEN and CDR2 SYDVKM. The CDR3 spans 14 residues. The CDR3 sequence is CASSTGQGVYGYTF. Here the CDR3 DNA reads TGTGCCAGCAGCACTGGACAGGGGGTCTATGGCTACACCTTC.

The chain has TRBV12-3 or TRBV12-4 and TRBJ2-3; D is unclear. The CDR3 extends over 12 amino acids. Trimming stripped 2 bases from V and 6 bases from J, with 6 bases between. CDR3 nucleotides: TGTGCCAGCAGTTTATTCTCGGATACGCAGTATTTT. It yields the protein CASSLFSDTQYF.

The chain couples TRBV9 to TRBJ2-1, with D perhaps assigned TRBD1 or TRBD2 (5 bases each). Germline values: CDR1 SGDLS, CDR2 YYNGEE. The ends were cut back, 4 bases at V and 7 bases at J, with 18 bases in the middle. The CDR3 loop spans 15 amino acids. CDR3 residues: CASSPGDVLSNEQFF. In DNA form, the CDR3 reads TGTGCCAGCAGCCCCGGGGACGTTTTATCGAATGAGCAGTTCTTC.

The genes are TRBV7-9 and TRBJ2-1, with D possibly being TRBD1 (5 bases). The germline V and J ends were trimmed by 6 bases and 0 bases, with 12 bases remaining between them. The CDR3 covers 15 residues. Germline V gives CDR1 SEHNR, CDR2 FQNEAQ (reference sequence). CDR3 DNA sequence: TGTGCCAGCAGTCTCCAGGGAAGCTCCTACAATGAGCAGTTCTTC. Translation: CASSLQGSSYNEQFF.

The rearrangement links TRBV29-1 to TRBJ1-2; D is possibly TRBD1 (6 bases). Trimming shortened V by 3 bases and J by 3 bases, and 20 bases separated the two germline ends. The germline CDR1 and CDR2 sequences are SQVTM and ANQGSEA. CDR3 size: 16 residues. The CDR3 spells CSVDWGNRDYHYGYTF. As DNA, the CDR3 is TGCAGCGTTGATTGGGGAAACAGGGATTACCACTATGGCTACACCTTC.

The J gene is TRBJ2-3, the V gene TRBV6-5; 8 positions match TRBD2. V shed 7 bases, J shed 0 bases, and the junction held 3 bases outside the gene matches. Germline assignment: CDR1 MNHEY and CDR2 SVGAGI. This CDR3 has 14 amino acids. The CDR3 reads CASIPGGSTDTQYF. CDR3 nucleotide sequence: TGTGCCAGCATACCGGGGGGGAGCACAGATACGCAGTATTTT.

The chain is built from TRBV9 and TRBJ2-1; 12 nucleotides match TRBD2. J was trimmed by 6 bases and V by 0 bases; bases with no gene match: 4. Germline CDR1 is SGDLS and CDR2 is YYNGEE. This CDR3 has 16 residues. The CDR3 region has the DNA TGTGCCAGCAGCGTAGAACTAGCGGGGGGCCGCAATGAGCAGTTCTTC. Translating it yields CASSVELAGGRNEQFF. The full variable domain, its missing parts supplied by reference TRBV9 and TRBJ2-1, is DSGVTQTPKHLITATGQRVTLRCSPRSGDLSVYWYQQSLDQGLQFLIQYYNGEERAKGNILERFSAQQFPDLHSELNLSSLELGDSALYFCASSVELAGGRNEQFFGPGTRLTVL.

Here the CDR3 DNA reads TGTGCCACCAGCAGCGGGAGGGCATCTGGAAACACCATATATTTT. As protein: CATSSGRASGNTIYF. The chain couples TRBV15 to TRBJ1-3; D unresolved. The CDR3 extends over 15 amino acids. Deletions cut 3 bases from V and 1 base from J, with 10 bases between. CDR1 LNHNV and CDR2 YYDKDF come from the germline V gene (reference sequence).

The chain employs TRBV11-3 and TRBJ2-3, with D unresolved. Germline CDR1 is SGHNT and CDR2 is YENEEA. The CDR3 contains 11 residues. Trimming left V 3 bases short and J 5 bases short, with 3 bases between. The CDR3 region has the DNA TGTGCCAGCAGCTTCAAAGATACGCAGTATTTT. This encodes CASSFKDTQYF.

The gene calls are TRBV7-9 and TRBJ2-5; TRBD2 matches at 10 bases. V was clipped by 4 bases and J by 6 bases; unmatched bases: 11. This CDR3 is built from 16 residues. Germline assignment: CDR1 SEHNR and CDR2 FQNEAQ (reference sequence). Written as DNA, the CDR3 is TGTGCCAGCAGCTATAGGGCTAGCGGGAGAGAGAAGACCCAGTACTTC. Its protein product is CASSYRASGREKTQYF.

This clone was counted once. The chain is built from TRBV4-1 and TRBJ2-1; no reliable D call. Germline V gene data show CDR1 as MGHRA and CDR2 as YSYEKL. This CDR3 is 13 amino acids long. Trimming cost V 1 base and J 15 bases, with 16 bases left between them. The CDR3 reads CASSQGVRAYAFF. The CDR3 bases are TGCGCCAGCAGCCAAGGCGTTCGGGCCTATGCGTTCTTC.

The chain has TRBV25-1 and TRBJ2-7; a possible D gene is TRBD2 (5 bases). Trimming shortened V by 1 base and J by 7 bases, and 17 bases separated the two germline ends. The CDR3 length is 15 residues. From germline, CDR1 is MGHDK and CDR2 SYGVNS. The CDR3 here is CASSESPLRPGEQYF. Here the CDR3 DNA reads TGTGCCAGCAGTGAATCCCCTCTGAGACCGGGGGAGCAGTACTTC.

J is TRBJ2-2 and V is TRBV7-9, with D unclear. The CDR3 loop spans 12 amino acids. From germline, CDR1 is SEHNR and CDR2 FQNEAQ (reference sequence). V was pared by 6 bases and J by 6 bases, with 8 bases between. The CDR3, as DNA: TGTGCCAGCAGGCAGAGAGCCGGGGAGCTGTTTTTT. Its translation is CASRQRAGELFF.

V usage is TRBV27 and J usage is TRBJ1-6; D not certain. The CDR3 extends over 15 amino acids. Trimming took 6 bases from V and 0 from J, leaving 9 bases between them. From germline, CDR1 is MNHEY and CDR2 SMNVEV (reference sequence). The CDR3 region has the DNA TGTGCCAGCAGACAGACTACCTCCTATAATTCACCCCTCCACTTT. Its protein is CASRQTTSYNSPLHF.

The chain links TRBV19 to TRBJ1-2; TRBD1 aligns across 9 bases. The CDR3 extends over 16 amino acids. With 4 bases clipped from V and 4 bases from J, the junction kept 10 bases outside the gene matches. Germline values: CDR1 LNHDA, CDR2 SQIVND (reference sequence). The CDR3: CASSTLQGAGGYGYTF. CDR3 sequence (DNA): TGTGCCAGTAGTACCTTACAGGGGGCTGGCGGCTATGGCTACACCTTC.

V is TRBV10-3 and J is TRBJ1-2; D possibly corresponds to TRBD1 (5 bases). There are 14 residues in the CDR3. V was shortened by 3 bases and J by 7 bases, with 15 bases between the two germline ends. Germline values: CDR1 ENHRY, CDR2 SYGVKD. CDR3 nucleotides: TGTGCCATCAGTGACCCACGGGGGGTGGCTGGCTACACCTTC. It yields the protein CAISDPRGVAGYTF.

The table lists this clone with a count of one. Other DNA sequences in this sample translate to the same CDR3. The V gene is TRBV29-1, the J gene TRBJ1-2; 7 bases fit TRBD1. CDR1 and CDR2 from the germline V gene are SQVTM and ANQGSEA. This CDR3 has 12 residues. Trimming took 1 base from V and 6 from J; bases not matched to a gene: 2. This CDR3 reads CSVEGQGHGYTF. The CDR3, as DNA: TGCAGCGTTGAAGGACAGGGTCATGGCTACACCTTC.

This clone was counted once. The genes are TRBV9 and TRBJ2-2; TRBD1 matches at 7 bases. V shed 2 bases and J 2 bases; nucleotides not matched to a gene: 3. This CDR3 comprises 15 residues. From germline, CDR1 is SGDLS and CDR2 YYNGEE. The CDR3 nucleotides are TGTGCCAGCAGCGTTACAGGGGCCAACACCGGGGAGCTGTTTTTT. Its protein is CASSVTGANTGELFF.

CDR3 DNA sequence: TGTGCCAGCTCACCATCCTCTAGGAATGAGCAGTTCTTC. Translated, it gives CASSPSSRNEQFF. The V and J genes are TRBV18 and TRBJ2-1; D unclear. Per germline, CDR1 KGHSH and CDR2 LQKENI. Trimming shortened V by 2 bases and J by 7 bases, and 9 bases separated the two germline ends. The CDR3 has 13 amino acids.

The CDR3 sequence is CASSLAIPGHGYTF. CDR3 bases: TGTGCCAGCAGCTTAGCGATCCCAGGGCATGGCTACACCTTC. The V call is TRBV7-9, the J call TRBJ1-2, with D perhaps TRBD1 (5 bases). Trimming left V 0 bases short and J 6 bases short, with 11 bases between. CDR3 length: 14 residues. Germline lookup yields CDR1 SEHNR and CDR2 FQNEAQ (reference sequence).

V is TRBV5-1 and J is TRBJ2-1; D might be TRBD2 (6 bases). The V gene's germline CDR1 is SGHRS and CDR2 YFSETQ. V lost 0 bases, J lost 12 bases, and 13 bases lay in between. This CDR3 contains 13 residues. In DNA form, the CDR3 reads TGCGCCAGCAGCTTGGCCGGACTATCGCGGCAGTTCTTC. It is translated as CASSLAGLSRQFF.

The chain joins TRBV28 to TRBJ1-6; D possibly corresponds to TRBD1 (5 bases). V dropped 6 bases and J dropped 0 bases, with 15 bases sitting between them. Germline CDR1 reads MDHEN; CDR2 reads SYDVKM. CDR3 length equals 17 residues. The CDR3 region has the DNA TGTGCCAGCAGCCCATCCCCAGGGAGCTCCTATAATTCACCCCTCCACTTT. It yields the protein CASSPSPGSSYNSPLHF.

This chain uses TRBV27 with TRBJ2-7, with D unresolved. With 5 bases removed from V and 4 bases from J, the gap between germline ends came to 21 bases. The length of the CDR3 is 16 residues. Per the germline V gene, CDR1 is MNHEY and CDR2 is SMNVEV (reference sequence). CDR3 protein: CASSETPFRSSYEQYF. The CDR3 DNA reads as TGTGCCAGCAGTGAGACCCCTTTTCGCTCCTCTTACGAGCAGTACTTC.

This rearrangement joins TRBV7-2 to TRBJ1-1; D not resolved. Germline assignment: CDR1 SGHTA and CDR2 FQGNSA. The V end was cut by 0 bases, the J end by 0 bases, with 8 bases between. This CDR3 is built from 15 residues. CDR3 nucleotides: TGTGCCAGCAGCTTAGCACCCAATTTGAACACTGAAGCTTTCTTT. It yields the protein CASSLAPNLNTEAFF.

The chain couples TRBV12-3 or TRBV12-4 to TRBJ2-7; TRBD1 might be the D (5 bases). Trimming left V 2 bases short and J 6 bases short, with 5 bases between. CDR3 length equals 11 residues. DNA for the CDR3: TGTGCCAGCAGTTTAAGGGGCGAGCAGTACTTC. Its translation: CASSLRGEQYF.

The V gene is TRBV30, the J gene TRBJ1-1; 9 bases are shared with TRBD1. The CDR3 runs 15 residues. Germline V CDR1 and CDR2: GTSNPN, SVGIG (reference sequence). Germline trimming cut 1 base from V and 0 bases from J; bases unmatched to any gene: 3. The CDR3 coding sequence is TGTGCCTGGAGTGGCGGGACAGGGATGAACACTGAAGCTTTCTTT. Encoded protein: CAWSGGTGMNTEAFF.

The chain couples TRBV2 to TRBJ2-2, with 12 bases matching TRBD1. The CDR3 runs to 16 residues. CDR1 and CDR2 (germline): SNHLY, FYNNEI. V shed 6 bases and J 4 bases; nucleotides not matched to a gene: 6. The CDR3 loop is CASRIPGQGATGELFF. Written as DNA, the CDR3 is TGTGCCAGCAGAATCCCGGGACAGGGGGCCACCGGGGAGCTGTTTTTT.

The rearrangement links TRBV7-2 to TRBJ1-4, with 7 bases aligning to TRBD1. The ends lost 1 base at V and 5 bases at J; junction bases unmatched: 4. The CDR3 runs to 15 residues. Germline V CDR1 and CDR2: SGHTA, FQGNSA. The DNA of the CDR3 is TGTGCCAGCAGCTTAGAAGGGACAGTCAATGAAAAACTGTTTTTT. Translating gives CASSLEGTVNEKLFF.

In this sample, this clone turned up a few times. The J gene is TRBJ2-3, the V gene TRBV12-3 or TRBV12-4; D is unclear. The CDR3 consists of 13 residues. V was clipped by 7 bases and J by 0 bases, with 8 bases between them. CDR3 in DNA: TGTGCCAGCACACCCCGGAGCACAGATACGCAGTATTTT. It is translated as CASTPRSTDTQYF.